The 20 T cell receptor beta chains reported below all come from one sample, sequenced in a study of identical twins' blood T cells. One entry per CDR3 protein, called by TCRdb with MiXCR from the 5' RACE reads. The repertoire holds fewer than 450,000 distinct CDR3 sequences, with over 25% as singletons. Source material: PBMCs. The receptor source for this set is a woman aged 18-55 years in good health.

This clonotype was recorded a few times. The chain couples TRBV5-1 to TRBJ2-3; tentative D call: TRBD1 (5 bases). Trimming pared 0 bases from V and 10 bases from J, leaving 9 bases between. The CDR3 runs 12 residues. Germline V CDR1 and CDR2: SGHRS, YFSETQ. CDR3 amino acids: CASSLEGDAQYF. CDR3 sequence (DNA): TGCGCCAGCAGCTTGGAAGGGGATGCGCAGTATTTT. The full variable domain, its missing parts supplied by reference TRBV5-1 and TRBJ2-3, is KAGVTQTPRYLIKTRGQQVTLSCSPISGHRSVSWYQQTPGQGLQFLFEYFSETQRNKGNFPGRFSGRQFSNSRSEMNVSTLELGDSALYLCASSLEGDAQYFGPGTRLTVL.

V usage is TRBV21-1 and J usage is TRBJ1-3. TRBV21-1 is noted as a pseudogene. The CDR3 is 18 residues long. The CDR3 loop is CASSNEGWSEASGNAIYF. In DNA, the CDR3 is TGTGCCAGCAGCAACGAGGGTTGGTCCGAGGCCTCTGGAAACGCCATATATTTT.

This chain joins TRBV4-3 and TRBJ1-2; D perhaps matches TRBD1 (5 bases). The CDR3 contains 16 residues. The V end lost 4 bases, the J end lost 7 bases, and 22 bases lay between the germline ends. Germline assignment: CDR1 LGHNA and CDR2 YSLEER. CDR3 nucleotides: TGCGCCAGCAGCCGCGAAAGGGAGACAGAGATTCTTGGCTACACCTTC. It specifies CASSRERETEILGYTF.

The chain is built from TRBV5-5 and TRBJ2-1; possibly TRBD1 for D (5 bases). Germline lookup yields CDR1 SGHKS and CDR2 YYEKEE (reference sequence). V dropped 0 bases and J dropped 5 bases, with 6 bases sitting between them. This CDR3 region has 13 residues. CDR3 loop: CASSLEGNNEQFF. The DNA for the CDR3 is TGTGCCAGCAGCTTGGAGGGGAACAATGAGCAGTTCTTC.

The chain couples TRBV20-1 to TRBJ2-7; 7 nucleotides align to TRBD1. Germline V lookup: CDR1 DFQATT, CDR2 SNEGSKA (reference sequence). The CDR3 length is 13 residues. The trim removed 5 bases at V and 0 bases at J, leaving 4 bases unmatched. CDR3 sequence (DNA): TGCAGTGCTTCCGGGACAGACTCCTACGAGCAGTACTTC. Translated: CSASGTDSYEQYF.

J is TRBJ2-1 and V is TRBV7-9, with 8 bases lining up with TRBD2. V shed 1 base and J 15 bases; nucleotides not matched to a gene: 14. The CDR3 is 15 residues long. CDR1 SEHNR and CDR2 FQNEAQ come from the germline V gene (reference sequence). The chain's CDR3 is CASSLVGLVGQGWFF. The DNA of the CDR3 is TGTGCCAGCAGCTTAGTGGGACTAGTGGGCCAAGGTTGGTTCTTC.

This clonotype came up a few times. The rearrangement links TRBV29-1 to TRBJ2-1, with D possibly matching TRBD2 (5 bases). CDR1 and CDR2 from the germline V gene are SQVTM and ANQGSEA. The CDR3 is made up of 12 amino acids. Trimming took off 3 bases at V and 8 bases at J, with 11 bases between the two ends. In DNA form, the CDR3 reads TGCAGCGTTGAGGGGATGAGGGATGAGCAGTTCTTC. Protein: CSVEGMRDEQFF.

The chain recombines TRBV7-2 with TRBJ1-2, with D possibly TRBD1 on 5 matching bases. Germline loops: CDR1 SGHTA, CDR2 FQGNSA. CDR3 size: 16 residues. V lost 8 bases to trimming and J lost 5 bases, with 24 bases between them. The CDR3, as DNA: TGTGCCAGCTCACCGCCGGAGTCATTAGGGGTATATGGCTACACCTTC. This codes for CASSPPESLGVYGYTF.

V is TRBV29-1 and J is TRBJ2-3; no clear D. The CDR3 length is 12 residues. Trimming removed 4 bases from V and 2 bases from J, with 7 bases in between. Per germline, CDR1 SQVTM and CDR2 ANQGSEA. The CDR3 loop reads CSVVGFTDTQYF. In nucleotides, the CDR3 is TGCAGCGTTGTTGGGTTCACAGATACGCAGTATTTT.

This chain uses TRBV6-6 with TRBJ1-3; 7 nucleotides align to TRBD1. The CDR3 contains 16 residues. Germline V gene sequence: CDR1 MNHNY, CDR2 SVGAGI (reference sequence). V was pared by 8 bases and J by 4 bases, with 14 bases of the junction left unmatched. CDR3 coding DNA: TGTGCCAGCCAGCCCCAGGGGGAAGTTTCCGGAAACACCATATATTTT. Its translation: CASQPQGEVSGNTIYF.

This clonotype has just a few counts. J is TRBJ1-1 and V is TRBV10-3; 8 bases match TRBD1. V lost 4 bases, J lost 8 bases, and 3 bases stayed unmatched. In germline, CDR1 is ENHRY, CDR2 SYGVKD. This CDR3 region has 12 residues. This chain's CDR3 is CAISGDRGEAFF. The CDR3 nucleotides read TGTGCCATCAGTGGCGACAGGGGCGAAGCTTTCTTT.

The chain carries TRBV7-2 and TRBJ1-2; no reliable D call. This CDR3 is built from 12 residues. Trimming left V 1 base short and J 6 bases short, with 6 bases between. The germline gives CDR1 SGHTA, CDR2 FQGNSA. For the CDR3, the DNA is TGTGCCAGCAGCTTAGACTCCAATGGCTACACCTTC. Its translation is CASSLDSNGYTF.

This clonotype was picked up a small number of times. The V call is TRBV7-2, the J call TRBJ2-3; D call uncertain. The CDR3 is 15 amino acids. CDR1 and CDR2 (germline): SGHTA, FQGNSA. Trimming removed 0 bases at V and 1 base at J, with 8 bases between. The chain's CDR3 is CASSLAPGGTDTQYF. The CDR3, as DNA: TGTGCCAGCAGCTTAGCTCCTGGAGGCACAGATACGCAGTATTTT.

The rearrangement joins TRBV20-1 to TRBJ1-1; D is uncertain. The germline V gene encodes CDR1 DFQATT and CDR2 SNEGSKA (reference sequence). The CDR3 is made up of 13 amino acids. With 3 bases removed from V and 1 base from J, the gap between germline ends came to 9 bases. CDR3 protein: CSASQAWNTEAFF. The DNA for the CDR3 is TGCAGTGCTAGTCAGGCCTGGAACACTGAAGCTTTCTTT.

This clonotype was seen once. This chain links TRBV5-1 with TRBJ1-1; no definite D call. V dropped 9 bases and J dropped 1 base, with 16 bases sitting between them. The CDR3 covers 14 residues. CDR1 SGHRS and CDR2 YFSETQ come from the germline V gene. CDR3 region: CATRFAYGNTEAFF. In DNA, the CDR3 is TGCGCCACCAGATTCGCTTATGGGAACACTGAAGCTTTCTTT.

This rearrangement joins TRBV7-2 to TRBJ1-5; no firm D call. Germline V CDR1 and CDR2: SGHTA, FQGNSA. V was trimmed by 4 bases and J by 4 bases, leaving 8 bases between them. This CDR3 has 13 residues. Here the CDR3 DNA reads TGTGCCAGCAGCTCACCAGGAAATCAGCCCCAGCATTTT. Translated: CASSSPGNQPQHF.

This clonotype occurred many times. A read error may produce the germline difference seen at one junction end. CDR3 sequence reads: CAGSNRGELFF. The CDR3 coding sequence is TGTGCCGGCAGCAATCGCGGGGAGCTGTTTTTT. This rearrangement joins TRBV6-2 or TRBV6-3 to TRBJ2-2; D is uncertain. This CDR3 is built from 11 residues. The germline CDR1 and CDR2 sequences are MNHEY and SVGEGT.

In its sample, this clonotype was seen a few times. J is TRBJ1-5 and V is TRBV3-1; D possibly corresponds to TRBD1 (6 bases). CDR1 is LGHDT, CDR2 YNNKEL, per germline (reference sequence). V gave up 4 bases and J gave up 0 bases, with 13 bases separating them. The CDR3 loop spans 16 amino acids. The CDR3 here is CASSRTWGHSNQPQHF. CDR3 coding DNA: TGTGCCAGCAGCCGAACCTGGGGACATAGCAATCAGCCCCAGCATTTT.

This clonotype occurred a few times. The CDR3 DNA sequence: TGTGCCAGCAGTACCACTTTTAAGCCCCAGCATTTT. Amino acids: CASSTTFKPQHF. The rearrangement joins TRBV6-1 to TRBJ1-5; no definite D call. CDR3 length: 12 amino acids. The V end lost 5 bases, the J end lost 8 bases, and 10 bases lay between the germline ends. CDR1 is MNHNS, CDR2 SASEGT, per germline.

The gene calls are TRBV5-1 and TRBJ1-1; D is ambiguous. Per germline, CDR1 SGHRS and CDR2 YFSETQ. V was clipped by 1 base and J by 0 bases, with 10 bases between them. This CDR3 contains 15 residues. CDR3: CASSLRAGMNTEAFF. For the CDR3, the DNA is TGCGCCAGCAGCTTGAGGGCGGGAATGAACACTGAAGCTTTCTTT.